The 20 T cell receptor beta chains in this list originate from one sample, sequenced in a study of neurological immune-mediated disorders. Specified time point: longitudinal time-point 2. TCRdb re-called the 5' RACE reads through MiXCR, storing one row per CDR3 protein. This repertoire shows approximately 82,000 distinct CDR3 sequences, less than 15% found once; its top ten account for about 4.6%. Sequencing input: PBMCs. The source is a female donor with HTLV-1-associated myelopathy (HAM/TSP).

This clonotype came up many times. The rearrangement uses TRBV2 and TRBJ2-2; D gene unclear. Trimming removed 7 bases from V and 6 bases from J, with 9 bases in between. The CDR3 sequence is 12 residues long. Per the germline V gene, CDR1 is SNHLY and CDR2 is FYNNEI. The CDR3: CASKRLAGELFF. For the CDR3, the DNA is TGTGCCAGCAAGCGCCTCGCCGGGGAGCTGTTTTTT.

The CDR3 spells CASSVGSETLTGELFF. CDR3 DNA sequence: TGTGCCAGCAGCGTAGGTAGCGAAACTCTCACCGGGGAGCTGTTTTTT. The gene calls are TRBV9 and TRBJ2-2, with D possibly matching TRBD2 (5 bases). Germline CDR1 and CDR2: SGDLS and YYNGEE. CDR3 size: 16 residues. Trimming shortened V by 0 bases and J by 4 bases, and 13 bases separated the two germline ends.

This clonotype was detected many times. The chain recombines TRBV20-1 with TRBJ1-3; D call uncertain. The ends were cut back, 1 base at V and 0 bases at J, with 7 bases in the middle. This CDR3 has 14 residues. Germline V gene data show CDR1 as DFQATT and CDR2 as SNEGSKA (reference sequence). In DNA, the CDR3 is TGCAGTGCTAGAGGCCTTGACTCTGGAAACACCATATATTTT. Residues: CSARGLDSGNTIYF.

This clonotype was recorded at least ten times. This chain links TRBV5-1 with TRBJ1-1; D might be TRBD1 (5 bases). CDR1 and CDR2 (germline): SGHRS, YFSETQ. V shed 3 bases and J shed 1 base, with 10 bases lying between them. The length of the CDR3 is 14 residues. CDR3 bases: TGCGCCAGCAGCTCGACAGTGCGGAACACTGAAGCTTTCTTT. Translated, it gives CASSSTVRNTEAFF.

This clonotype occurred a few times. The V call is TRBV12-3 or TRBV12-4, the J call TRBJ2-4; TRBD1 aligns across 7 bases. V shed 3 bases, J shed 5 bases, and the junction held 7 bases outside the gene matches. The CDR3 is made up of 15 amino acids. CDR3 coding DNA: TGTGCCAGCAGTTTTGCAGGGGGACGCCAAAACATTCAGTACTTC. Amino acid sequence: CASSFAGGRQNIQYF.

This clonotype was found a few times. The chain joins TRBV7-9 to TRBJ2-3; 10 bases agree with TRBD2. Germline CDR1 SEHNR, CDR2 FQNEAQ (reference sequence). This CDR3 contains 17 residues. Losses at the gene ends were 5 bases for V and 0 bases for J; bases not matched to a gene: 8. DNA of the CDR3: TGTGCCAGCAGCGCAATTCTAGCGGGGGAAAGCACAGATACGCAGTATTTT. Protein product: CASSAILAGESTDTQYF.

This clonotype occurred many times. The V gene is TRBV20-1, the J gene TRBJ2-7; 8 bases map to TRBD2. The germline V gene encodes CDR1 DFQATT and CDR2 SNEGSKA (reference sequence). The CDR3 consists of 14 residues. V gave up 6 bases and J gave up 1 base; unmatched junction bases: 8. CDR3 DNA sequence: TGCAGTGCCCTATTACGGGGGGGGTCCTACGAGCAGTACTTC. Amino acids: CSALLRGGSYEQYF.

This clonotype was seen many times. The gene calls are TRBV12-3 or TRBV12-4 and TRBJ2-1, with D possibly matching TRBD1 (6 bases). V was clipped by 5 bases and J by 6 bases, with 17 bases between them. This CDR3 has 15 residues. CDR3 sequence reads: CASSVTGLRANEQFF. In DNA, the CDR3 is TGTGCCAGCAGTGTGACAGGCCTGAGGGCCAATGAGCAGTTCTTC.

There are a few counts of this clonotype. The chain joins TRBV5-1 to TRBJ1-2, with D unresolved. Trimming stripped 1 base from V and 1 base from J, with 11 bases between. The CDR3 runs 15 residues. Germline V CDR1 and CDR2: SGHRS, YFSETQ. The CDR3 here is CASSLSFADNYGYTF. The CDR3 DNA reads TGCGCCAGCAGCTTGTCTTTCGCGGATAACTATGGCTACACCTTC.

This clonotype was observed at least ten times. V is TRBV12-3 or TRBV12-4 and J is TRBJ2-7, with 10 bases matching TRBD2. This CDR3 spans 15 amino acids. The J segment lost 0 bases and the V segment lost 6 bases, leaving 5 bases of the junction unmatched. The CDR3 spells CASSTGLAVSYEQYF. In DNA form, the CDR3 reads TGTGCCAGCAGCACTGGACTAGCGGTCTCCTACGAGCAGTACTTC.

This chain links TRBV12-3 or TRBV12-4 with TRBJ2-7, with a possible D match to TRBD2 (7 bases). The V gene lost 9 bases and the J gene lost 4 bases, with 22 bases spanning the gap. The CDR3 has 15 amino acids. The CDR3 loop is CASPPRGASYYEQYF. The CDR3 DNA is TGTGCCAGTCCTCCTCGGGGGGCGAGTTATTACGAGCAGTACTTC.

This clonotype was found once. One end of the junction varies from germline; a read error may be responsible. This chain links TRBV5-6 with TRBJ2-1, with D perhaps matching TRBD2 (5 bases). The CDR3 totals 15 residues. CDR1 is SGHDT and CDR2 is YYEEEE in the germline V gene. DNA for the CDR3: TGTGCCAGCATCTTGGCGGGTAGGGATTACAATGAGCAGTTCTTC. It encodes CASILAGRDYNEQFF.

This clonotype appeared many times. The chain employs TRBV5-1 and TRBJ2-3, with D possibly being TRBD2 (6 bases). The V gene lost 6 bases and the J gene lost 0 bases, with 14 bases spanning the gap. Germline V gene sequence: CDR1 SGHRS, CDR2 YFSETQ. There are 15 residues in the CDR3. CDR3 residues: CASTPRGISTDTQYF. The DNA of the CDR3 is TGCGCCAGCACCCCACGGGGGATAAGCACAGATACGCAGTATTTT.

This clonotype was counted ten times or more. CDR3 DNA: TGCAGCGCTGTGACTAGCGGCACAGATACGCAGTATTTT. This codes for CSAVTSGTDTQYF. This chain joins TRBV29-1 and TRBJ2-3, with 8 bases that match TRBD2. Germline V CDR1 and CDR2: SQVTM, ANQGSEA. The V gene end was trimmed by 7 bases and the J gene end by 1 base; junction bases not matched to a gene: 4. This CDR3 has 13 residues.

This clonotype was found many times. The chain links TRBV20-1 to TRBJ2-6; tentatively, D is TRBD1 (5 bases). Germline V gene sequence: CDR1 DFQATT, CDR2 SNEGSKA (reference sequence). This CDR3 comprises 17 residues. V was shortened by 1 base and J by 1 base, with 14 bases between the two germline ends. CDR3 loop: CSARASGSLSGANVLTF. DNA for the CDR3: TGCAGTGCTAGAGCCTCAGGGTCGCTTTCTGGGGCCAACGTCCTGACTTTC.

This clonotype has at least ten counts. This sequence joins TRBV28 and TRBJ2-7; D ambiguous. This CDR3 region has 12 residues. V dropped 1 base and J dropped 0 bases, with 1 base sitting between them. The germline gives CDR1 MDHEN, CDR2 SYDVKM. DNA of the CDR3: TGTGCCAGCAGTTTATTCTCCTACGAGCAGTACTTC. This sequence encodes CASSLFSYEQYF.

The V gene is TRBV3-1, the J gene TRBJ2-5; D unclear. V was clipped by 3 bases and J by 5 bases, with 7 bases between them. CDR1 LGHDT and CDR2 YNNKEL come from the germline V gene (reference sequence). CDR3 length: 12 amino acids. The CDR3: CASSHVPETQYF. The CDR3 region has the DNA TGTGCCAGCAGCCACGTTCCCGAGACCCAGTACTTC.

The CDR3: CATSSLAPGGQETQYF. The DNA of the CDR3 is TGTGCCACCAGCAGCTTGGCCCCTGGGGGGCAGGAGACCCAGTACTTC. This chain links TRBV15 with TRBJ2-5; D possibly uses TRBD1 or TRBD2 (6 bases each). The CDR3 sequence is 16 residues long. The V and J ends lost 3 bases and 5 bases respectively, with 19 bases between them. Germline values: CDR1 LNHNV, CDR2 YYDKDF (reference sequence).

This clonotype was found many times. V is TRBV6-5 and J is TRBJ2-3; tentative D call: TRBD1 (6 bases). The V and J ends lost 0 bases and 4 bases respectively, with 17 bases between them. The germline CDR1 and CDR2 sequences are MNHEY and SVGAGI. The CDR3 has 17 residues. DNA of the CDR3: TGTGCCAGCAGTTACTCGGCGAGAGGGGGTTACGCAGATACGCAGTATTTT. Encoded protein: CASSYSARGGYADTQYF.

This clonotype was seen many times. The chain links TRBV7-9 to TRBJ2-7; TRBD1 agrees at 7 bases. Germline CDR1 and CDR2: SEHNR and FQNEAQ (reference sequence). V gave up 6 bases and J gave up 2 bases; unmatched junction bases: 1. The CDR3 is made up of 12 amino acids. The CDR3 loop is CASRGQTYEQYF. The CDR3 DNA reads TGTGCCAGCAGGGGACAGACCTACGAGCAGTACTTC.